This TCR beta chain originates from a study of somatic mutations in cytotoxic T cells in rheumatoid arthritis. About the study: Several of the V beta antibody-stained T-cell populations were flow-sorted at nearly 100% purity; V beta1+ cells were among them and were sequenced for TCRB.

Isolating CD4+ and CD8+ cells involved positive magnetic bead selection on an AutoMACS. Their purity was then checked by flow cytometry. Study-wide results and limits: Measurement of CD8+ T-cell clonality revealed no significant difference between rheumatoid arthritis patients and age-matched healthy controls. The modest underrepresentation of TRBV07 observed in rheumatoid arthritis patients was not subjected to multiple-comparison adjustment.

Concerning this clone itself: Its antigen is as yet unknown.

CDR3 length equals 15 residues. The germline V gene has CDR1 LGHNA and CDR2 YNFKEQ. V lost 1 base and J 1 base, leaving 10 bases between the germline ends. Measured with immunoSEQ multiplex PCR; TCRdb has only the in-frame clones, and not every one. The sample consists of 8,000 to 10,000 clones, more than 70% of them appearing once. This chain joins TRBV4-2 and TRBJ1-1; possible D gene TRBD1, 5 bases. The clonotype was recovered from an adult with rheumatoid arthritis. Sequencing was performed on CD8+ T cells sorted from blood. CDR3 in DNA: TGTGCCAGCAGCCAAGGGACACGGAGGAACACTGAAGCTTTCTTT. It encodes CASSQGTRRNTEAFF.